This note documents a single T cell receptor (beta chain) sequence. The antigen it binds to is not known. No much larger clone is present one base from it, and per-base qualities are unavailable. The data belong to a study of OX40 agonist ivuxolimab in advanced cancers. Concerning the study at large: The costimulatory receptor OX40 (CD134) was targeted by ivuxolimab, a fully human IgG2 agonistic monoclonal antibody. Partial responses were achieved by three dose-escalation patients, of whom one had hepatocellular carcinoma and two had cutaneous melanoma. Peripheral TCRbeta sequencing was intended to test whether TCR sequence diversity was altered and clonal T-cell expansion was caused by ivuxolimab. Patients were allowed to have had prior anti-PD-1, anti-PD-L1 or anti-CTLA-4 therapy, and 40% of the dose-escalation patients had previously received checkpoint inhibitors. Intravenous ivuxolimab was administered to patients every 2 weeks at six dose levels: 0.01, 0.1, 0.3, 1.5, 3 and 10 mg/kg. The paper describes the monotherapy dose-escalation part (N = 52 patients) of the phase I trial of ivuxolimab. In the dose-escalation cohort, approximately 82% of patients were male, and the mean age was 60 years with a range of about 20 to 80. Of the roughly 52 dose-escalation patients, hepatocellular carcinoma was present in 19, melanoma in some 15, renal cell carcinoma in 9 and head and neck cancer in 9. What the authors observed across the whole study: After ivuxolimab, CD8+ T cells had more expanded clones than CD4+ T cells on average. Partial responders in the 0.1-3.0 mg/kg groups had among the lowest normalized peripheral clonal expansion, especially among CD8+ T cells. Low levels of normalized T-cell clonal expansion were also seen in some nonresponding patients. At doses of 0.1 to 3.0 mg/kg, clonal expansion of both CD4+ and CD8+ blood T cells was observed from baseline to week 6. The antigen specificity of the peripheral T cells that underwent clonal expansion was not determined.

Genomic DNA was extracted from sorted cells for sequencing of the TCRbeta CDR3 region. TCRbeta CDR3 regions were sequenced using the immunoSEQ Assay. In TCRdb, the immuneACCESS table is reduced to in-frame sequences with V and J assigned. These tables do not hold every clone; where another copy was compared, an unresolved V gene accounts for under half, and the others remain unexplained. Recorded for this sample are 35,000 to 45,000 clones; 70% to 90% of them occurred a single time. The leading ten clones occupy 20% to 25% of the sample. The CDR3 covers 19 residues, taking in both the cysteine and the phenylalanine. The CDR3 DNA has 57 bases and is translated from base 1. The germline V gene gives CDR1 as MDHEN and CDR2 as SYDVKM. After removal of 4 bases from V and 2 bases from J, the junction retains 16 bases not matched to a gene. The trial excluded patients who had a history of autoimmune disease or who were on systemic immunosuppression. In every dose cohort, peripheral blood was drawn for TCR sequencing at baseline, cycle 4 day 1, and cycle 7 day 1. Samples came from an open-label, multicenter, first-in-human phase I dose-escalation trial of ivuxolimab. Adults with locally advanced or metastatic head and neck squamous cell, hepatocellular, melanoma or renal cell carcinoma were enrolled in the trial. Before TCR sequencing, CD4+ and CD8+ T cells were separately sorted from peripheral blood.

The sample consisted of CD4+ or CD8+ T cells sorted from blood, taken in a trial of the OX40 agonist ivuxolimab. This TCR was recovered from an adult with an advanced solid tumor such as melanoma, head and neck, liver or kidney cancer. The receptor chain draws on TRBV28 and TRBJ1-4, with 7 bases matching TRBD1. The CDR3 corresponds to CASSYGPKETGVTNEKLFF. Read as DNA, the sequence is TGTGCCAGCAGTTATGGGCCCAAGGAAACAGGGGTTACTAATGAAAAACTGTTTTTT.